Listed here are 16 T cell receptor beta chains from one sample, sequenced in a study of shared clonotypes between healthy human individuals. TCRdb keeps only in-frame clones here, not all; method: immunoSEQ multiplex PCR. The data contain about 2.5 million clones, roughly 90% of them seen just once; the ten biggest clones take up about 0.36%. The sequenced material came from naive CD4+ T cells from PBMCs. The subset denotes: CD45RA+ positively selected. These receptor sequences come from a man aged 18 to 30 in good health. Some clones in this sample may be carry-over from other donors' samples.

This clone was found once. This sequence joins TRBV27 and TRBJ2-1; the match to TRBD2 covers 10 bases. This CDR3 has 16 amino acids. J gave up 10 bases and V 7 bases, and 16 bases lay outside the gene matches. Per germline, CDR1 MNHEY and CDR2 SMNVEV (reference sequence). The CDR3, as DNA: TGTGCCAGCACCCGAACAGGGAGCCTAGCGGGAGTAGAGCAGTTCTTC. Translated: CASTRTGSLAGVEQFF.

The V gene is TRBV7-8, the J gene TRBJ1-2; 8 bases agree with TRBD1. The CDR3 runs to 15 residues. Germline values: CDR1 SGHVS, CDR2 FQNEAQ. J was trimmed by 8 bases and V by 8 bases; bases with no gene match: 16. CDR3 sequence: CASRGKDRDYRGYTF. The CDR3 bases are TGTGCCAGCCGCGGGAAGGACAGGGATTATAGGGGCTACACCTTC.

The CDR3 reads CASSILGGGNQPQHF. The DNA for the CDR3 is TGTGCCAGCTCAATCCTAGGTGGAGGCAATCAGCCCCAGCATTTT. The chain employs TRBV18 and TRBJ1-5; D ambiguous. The CDR3 is 15 amino acids. CDR1 KGHSH and CDR2 LQKENI come from the germline V gene. V lost 5 bases to trimming and J lost 2 bases, with 13 bases between them.

The V gene is TRBV19, the J gene TRBJ2-3, with D perhaps being TRBD1 or TRBD2 (6 bases each). The CDR3 consists of 14 residues. Germline V gene sequence: CDR1 LNHDA, CDR2 SQIVND (reference sequence). Trimming pared 4 bases from V and 6 bases from J, leaving 14 bases between. In DNA form, the CDR3 reads TGTGCCAGTAGTACTTCCGGGGGCTGGGATACGCAGTATTTT. Amino acids: CASSTSGGWDTQYF.

This clone was seen once. CDR3 amino acids: CASSIPGAYTYEQYF. The CDR3 nucleotides read TGTGCCAGCAGTATTCCGGGAGCATATACCTACGAGCAGTACTTC. The chain has TRBV11-1 and TRBJ2-7; tentatively, D is TRBD2 (6 bases). The germline V gene has CDR1 SGHAT and CDR2 FQDESV (reference sequence). CDR3 length equals 15 residues. Trimming took 6 bases from V and 2 from J, leaving 17 bases between them.

The chain links TRBV9 to TRBJ2-3; TRBD2 agrees at 12 bases. After removal of 3 bases from V and 0 bases from J, the junction contained 5 bases not matched to a gene. Per germline, CDR1 SGDLS and CDR2 YYNGEE. This CDR3 contains 17 residues. For the CDR3, the DNA is TGTGCCAGCAGCGCCCGGACTAGCGGGACTAGCACAGATACGCAGTATTTT. Its protein is CASSARTSGTSTDTQYF. Drawing the rest from reference TRBV9 and TRBJ2-3, the complete variable domain is DSGVTQTPKHLITATGQRVTLRCSPRSGDLSVYWYQQSLDQGLQFLIQYYNGEERAKGNILERFSAQQFPDLHSELNLSSLELGDSALYFCASSARTSGTSTDTQYFGPGTRLTVL.

About this clone: This same CDR3 is encoded by further DNA sequences in the sample. The chain employs TRBV28 and TRBJ2-5, with TRBD1 matching over 7 bases. CDR3 length equals 13 residues. CDR1 MDHEN and CDR2 SYDVKM come from the germline V gene. Trimming took 6 bases from V and 0 from J; bases not matched to a gene: 1. The CDR3 sequence is CASSGTDQETQYF. The CDR3 region has the DNA TGTGCCAGCAGCGGGACAGACCAAGAGACCCAGTACTTC.

The chain couples TRBV5-1 to TRBJ2-3; TRBD1 matches at 8 bases. Germline V lookup: CDR1 SGHRS, CDR2 YFSETQ. This CDR3 is built from 16 residues. V trimming: 4 bases; J trimming: 2 bases; junction bases outside the gene matches: 9. DNA of the CDR3: TGCGCCAGCAGCCTCAGCCCGGGACAGGTCACAGATACGCAGTATTTT. This codes for CASSLSPGQVTDTQYF.

Written as DNA, the CDR3 is TGTGCCAGCAGCCCGGGACTAGCGGGAGGGTGGCGGTTCTTC. Translated: CASSPGLAGGWRFF. The gene calls are TRBV7-9 and TRBJ2-1, with 16 bases that match TRBD2. Germline V gene data show CDR1 as SEHNR and CDR2 as FQNEAQ (reference sequence). CDR3 size: 14 residues. The V and J ends lost 5 bases and 15 bases, in that order; junction bases with no gene match: 7.

This clone was picked up one time. The chain couples TRBV29-1 to TRBJ1-6; TRBD1 matches 10 bases. Trimming removed 4 bases from V and 11 bases from J; junction bases left unmatched: 11. The germline V gene encodes CDR1 SQVTM and CDR2 ANQGSEA. The CDR3 runs 15 residues. The CDR3 sequence is CSVADSTGGRAPLHF. CDR3 nucleotide sequence: TGCAGCGTTGCCGACTCGACAGGGGGCAGGGCACCCCTCCACTTT.

The chain recombines TRBV28 with TRBJ1-2; 12 bases match TRBD1. The CDR3 is made up of 17 amino acids. J was trimmed by 7 bases and V by 6 bases; bases with no gene match: 15. Germline V CDR1 and CDR2: MDHEN, SYDVKM. The CDR3 coding sequence is TGTGCCAGCAGCTTCTGGGGGGCGGGACAGGGGGCTGCTGGCTACACCTTC. Protein sequence: CASSFWGAGQGAAGYTF.

This chain joins TRBV5-4 and TRBJ2-3; 7 nucleotides agree with TRBD2. CDR3 length equals 15 residues. Germline V gene sequence: CDR1 SGHNT, CDR2 YYREEE (reference sequence). V gave up 5 bases and J gave up 2 bases; unmatched junction bases: 8. In DNA, the CDR3 is TGTGCCAGCAGACTTACTAGCGCTTCCACAGATACGCAGTATTTT. Encoded protein: CASRLTSASTDTQYF.

This chain links TRBV4-1 with TRBJ2-2; 9 bases align to TRBD2. Germline V lookup: CDR1 MGHRA, CDR2 YSYEKL. The CDR3 length is 16 residues. V lost 3 bases and J lost 5; bases outside the gene matches: 7. For the CDR3, the DNA is TGCGCCAGCAGCCATGCAGGCGGGAGGGCAACCGGGGAGCTGTTTTTT. This encodes CASSHAGGRATGELFF.

The CDR3 sequence: CASSWGTLSYNEQFF. The CDR3 DNA follows: TGTGCCAGCAGTTGGGGTACCCTTTCCTACAATGAGCAGTTCTTC. The chain uses TRBV6-5 and TRBJ2-1; D uncertain. CDR1 and CDR2 (germline): MNHEY, SVGAGI. The CDR3 length is 15 residues. Trimming shortened V by 4 bases and J by 1 base, and 11 bases separated the two germline ends.

The J gene is TRBJ2-2, the V gene TRBV28; 12 bases fit TRBD2. Germline lookup yields CDR1 MDHEN and CDR2 SYDVKM. Unmatched junction bases numbered 15, after V lost 6 bases and J lost 4 bases. The CDR3 contains 19 residues. Here the CDR3 DNA reads TGTGCCAGCAGCTCCGCGGCTAGCGGGAGGGCCGAAGGCACCGGGGAGCTGTTTTTT. Protein sequence: CASSSAASGRAEGTGELFF.

The V call is TRBV6-6, the J call TRBJ1-1, with 9 bases aligning to TRBD1. The CDR3 spans 14 residues. Germline CDR1 reads MNHNY; CDR2 reads SVGAGI (reference sequence). V shed 4 bases, J shed 1 base, and the junction held 1 base outside the gene matches. In DNA, the CDR3 is TGTGCCAGCAGTTGGGACAGGGCGAACACTGAAGCTTTCTTT. Translated, it gives CASSWDRANTEAFF.